These 14 T cell receptor beta chains were all obtained from the same sample, sequenced in a study of long-term antiretroviral therapy in people with HIV. Investigators performed immunoSEQ version v3.0 at survey level. Measured with immunoSEQ multiplex PCR; TCRdb has only the in-frame clones, and not every one. The sample carries 48,000 or so clones, under 90% recorded once. This material consisted of unsorted PBMCs, taken 0.8 years after starting antiretroviral therapy. The receptors come from a woman aged 18-29 years with HIV.

The chain recombines TRBV9 with TRBJ2-5; TRBD2 agrees at 13 bases. This CDR3 has 16 residues. The trim removed 2 bases at V and 5 bases at J, leaving 6 bases unmatched. Germline V lookup: CDR1 SGDLS, CDR2 YYNGEE. The CDR3 coding sequence is TGTGCCAGCAGCGTTGGGGAGACTAGCGGGAGGGAGACCCAGTACTTC. Protein: CASSVGETSGRETQYF.

This clone was counted between two and nine times. This chain uses TRBV19 with TRBJ2-1; D tentatively fits TRBD1 or TRBD2 (5 bases each). The germline V and J ends were trimmed by 5 bases and 10 bases, with 18 bases remaining between them. The CDR3 covers 14 residues. Germline CDR1 reads LNHDA; CDR2 reads SQIVND (reference sequence). The CDR3 DNA reads as TGTGCCAGTAGTCCGGGACCTCCGCCGGACGAGCAGTTCTTC. It encodes CASSPGPPPDEQFF.

The chain links TRBV4-3 to TRBJ1-2; the match to TRBD1 covers 7 bases. V gave up 1 base and J gave up 3 bases; unmatched junction bases: 14. Germline CDR1 and CDR2: LGHNA and YSLEER. This CDR3 is built from 18 residues. As DNA, the CDR3 is TGCGCCAGCAGCCAAGGACCGGCCGGGACAGTGGACGACTATGGCTACACCTTC. It is translated as CASSQGPAGTVDDYGYTF.

The V call is TRBV11-2, the J call TRBJ2-7; TRBD1 might be the D (5 bases). Germline lookup yields CDR1 SGHAT and CDR2 FQNNGV. The CDR3 consists of 14 residues. Trimming cost V 1 base and J 2 bases, with 9 bases left between them. CDR3 DNA sequence: TGTGCCAGCAGCTTAGGGGGCTTTACCTACGAGCAGTACTTC. Encoded protein: CASSLGGFTYEQYF.

The rearrangement links TRBV5-4 to TRBJ2-2; D perhaps matches TRBD2 (5 bases). The V gene lost 4 bases and the J gene lost 5 bases, with 6 bases spanning the gap. Per germline, CDR1 SGHNT and CDR2 YYREEE (reference sequence). The CDR3 sequence is 12 residues long. The chain's CDR3 is CASSRGTGELFF. The DNA of the CDR3 is TGTGCCAGCAGCCGGGGAACCGGGGAGCTGTTTTTT.

The genes are TRBV28 and TRBJ1-2; no clear D. V lost 6 bases to trimming and J lost 8 bases, with 10 bases between them. This CDR3 is 11 amino acids long. Per germline, CDR1 MDHEN and CDR2 SYDVKM. CDR3 nucleotides: TGTGCCAGCAGAGTTACCGGGGGCTACACCTTC. This codes for CASRVTGGYTF.

This chain connects TRBV6-5 to TRBJ2-1, with TRBD1 as a possible D gene (6 bases). The length of the CDR3 is 15 residues. Per germline, CDR1 MNHEY and CDR2 SVGAGI. Trimming left V 4 bases short and J 6 bases short, with 16 bases between. The CDR3 DNA is TGTGCCAGCAGTTTCTACAGGGAAAAGAGCAATGAGCAGTTCTTC. Its translation: CASSFYREKSNEQFF.

The V call is TRBV6-5, the J call TRBJ1-2, with D unresolved. V lost 2 bases, J lost 3 bases, and 10 bases lay in between. The germline V gene has CDR1 MNHEY and CDR2 SVGAGI. This CDR3 has 14 amino acids. The CDR3 protein is CASSYAELDYGYTF. CDR3 DNA: TGTGCCAGCAGTTACGCCGAACTCGACTATGGCTACACCTTC.

The J gene is TRBJ1-4, the V gene TRBV19; tentatively, D is TRBD1 (6 bases). The V and J ends lost 5 bases and 5 bases respectively, with 12 bases between them. CDR3 length equals 14 residues. The germline V gene has CDR1 LNHDA and CDR2 SQIVND (reference sequence). The CDR3 DNA reads as TGTGCCAGTAGTCTAACAGGGAACAATGAAAAACTGTTTTTT. Translated: CASSLTGNNEKLFF.

The chain joins TRBV5-8 to TRBJ2-7; TRBD2 is a possible D gene (6 bases). The V end lost 0 bases, the J end lost 0 bases, and 16 bases lay between the germline ends. CDR1 and CDR2 (germline): SGHTS, YDEGEE. The CDR3 totals 17 residues. CDR3 sequence (DNA): TGTGCCAGCAGCTTGGAGTGGAGCGGCGGGGTCTCCTACGAGCAGTACTTC. Protein product: CASSLEWSGGVSYEQYF.

CDR3 loop: CASSLADGNLYEQYF. CDR3 DNA: TGTGCCAGCAGCTTAGCGGACGGGAACCTCTACGAGCAGTACTTC. The chain couples TRBV7-2 to TRBJ2-7; a weak D match, TRBD2 (5 bases). V was pared by 0 bases and J by 3 bases, with 12 bases between. The CDR3 length is 15 residues. CDR1 is SGHTA, CDR2 FQGNSA, per germline.

This clone was picked up a small number of times. V usage is TRBV6-1 and J usage is TRBJ1-2; 10 bases map to TRBD1. The length of the CDR3 is 15 residues. CDR1 and CDR2 (germline): MNHNS, SASEGT. J gave up 8 bases and V 2 bases, and 8 bases lay outside the gene matches. The CDR3 nucleotides are TGTGCCAGCAGTGAATGGGACAGGGGATTGGAAGGCTACACCTTC. Protein product: CASSEWDRGLEGYTF.

The rearrangement links TRBV6-5 to TRBJ1-3; 7 bases agree with TRBD1. The CDR3 spans 14 residues. Trimming took 5 bases from V and 0 from J; bases not matched to a gene: 1. Germline V gene sequence: CDR1 MNHEY, CDR2 SVGAGI. CDR3 residues: CASSGTASGNTIYF. The DNA for the CDR3 is TGTGCCAGCAGTGGGACAGCCTCTGGAAACACCATATATTTT.

The chain combines TRBV10-3 with TRBJ1-1; TRBD1 aligns across 9 bases. With V trimmed by 6 bases and J by 3 bases, 2 bases remained unmatched. The germline V gene encodes CDR1 ENHRY and CDR2 SYGVKD. The CDR3 has 13 amino acids. The CDR3 sequence: CAIRRTGDTEAFF. The CDR3 nucleotides are TGTGCCATCAGGCGGACAGGGGACACTGAAGCTTTCTTT.